The 25 T cell receptor beta chains in this list originate from one sample, sequenced in a study of blood T cell repertoires in COVID-19. The data were produced by immunoSEQ multiplex PCR, yet TCRdb's version contains in-frame clones alone and is incomplete. The profile shows some 380,000 clones, nearly 90% of them singletons. Sequencing was done on a sample of peripheral blood. The receptors come from a man between 18 and 29 years old with active or convalescent COVID-19.

This chain uses TRBV20-1 with TRBJ2-7; no clear D. Germline V gene lookup returns CDR1 DFQATT and CDR2 SNEGSKA (reference sequence). V shed 1 base and J shed 3 bases, with 4 bases lying between them. CDR3 length: 11 amino acids. The CDR3 coding sequence is TGCAGTGCTAGAGGCAGCTACGAGCAGTACTTC. Protein: CSARGSYEQYF.

The rearrangement links TRBV23-1 to TRBJ1-2, with 7 bases matching TRBD1. TRBV23-1 is classed as an ORF, of uncertain function. The CDR3 consists of 15 residues. Trimming removed 4 bases from V and 8 bases from J; junction bases left unmatched: 13. DNA for the CDR3: TGCGCCAGCAGTCCGAGGGACAGTGAGGGTTGGGGCTACACCTTC. It specifies CASSPRDSEGWGYTF.

J is TRBJ2-1 and V is TRBV7-3; 14 bases fit TRBD2. V shed 3 bases, J shed 9 bases, and the junction held 10 bases outside the gene matches. The CDR3 loop spans 17 amino acids. Germline V gives CDR1 SGHTA, CDR2 FQGTGA. In DNA form, the CDR3 reads TGTGCCAGCAGCTTGTTTACTGGACTAGCGGGGGGTGGTGAGCAGTTCTTC. Translated: CASSLFTGLAGGGEQFF.

The V and J genes are TRBV11-2 and TRBJ2-3, with 10 bases fitting TRBD1. The ends lost 1 base at V and 3 bases at J; junction bases unmatched: 13. The CDR3 covers 19 residues. Per germline, CDR1 SGHAT and CDR2 FQNNGV. CDR3 nucleotides: TGTGCCAGCAGCTTAGTCAGGGCGACAGGGGGCGCGGTGACAGATACGCAGTATTTT. Translated, it gives CASSLVRATGGAVTDTQYF.

This chain joins TRBV28 and TRBJ1-6, with 7 bases identical to TRBD1. V shed 6 bases and J 6 bases; nucleotides not matched to a gene: 11. Germline lookup yields CDR1 MDHEN and CDR2 SYDVKM. There are 16 residues in the CDR3. CDR3 nucleotides: TGTGCCAGCAGCCCATCGAGGGGGCTCTCTAATTCACCCCTCCACTTT. Translated, it gives CASSPSRGLSNSPLHF.

V usage is TRBV5-5 and J usage is TRBJ2-2; no clear D. Germline V gene sequence: CDR1 SGHKS, CDR2 YYEKEE (reference sequence). This CDR3 is 14 amino acids long. Trimming stripped 0 bases from V and 0 bases from J, with 3 bases between. The CDR3 sequence: CASSLGANTGELFF. In DNA, the CDR3 is TGTGCCAGCAGCTTGGGAGCGAACACCGGGGAGCTGTTTTTT.

The chain links TRBV10-3 to TRBJ1-6; 8 bases agree with TRBD1. This CDR3 region has 15 residues. The germline gives CDR1 ENHRY, CDR2 SYGVKD. The J segment lost 5 bases and the V segment lost 6 bases, leaving 6 bases of the junction unmatched. The CDR3 here is CAIRSGTGDNSPLHF. As DNA, the CDR3 is TGTGCCATCAGATCCGGGACAGGTGATAATTCACCCCTCCACTTT.

The sample holds one count of this clone. V usage is TRBV9 and J usage is TRBJ2-4; 8 bases are shared with TRBD2. J gave up 7 bases and V 3 bases, and 6 bases lay outside the gene matches. The CDR3 is made up of 14 amino acids. The germline CDR1 and CDR2 sequences are SGDLS and YYNGEE. DNA for the CDR3: TGTGCCAGCAGCGCAGCGGGAGTAGGGAACATTCAGTACTTC. Translation: CASSAAGVGNIQYF.

There are many counts of this clone. The chain is built from TRBV6-4 and TRBJ2-1, with 14 bases lining up with TRBD2. The CDR3 runs 15 residues. Germline V gene lookup returns CDR1 MRHNA and CDR2 SNTAGT. V lost 0 bases to trimming and J lost 10 bases; unmatched junction nucleotides: 2. The CDR3 DNA sequence: TGTGCCAGCAGTGACTCGACTAGCGGGGGGGCAGAGCAGTTCTTC. Protein product: CASSDSTSGGAEQFF.

The chain links TRBV9 to TRBJ2-3; 10 bases are a match to TRBD2. CDR3 length equals 15 residues. Germline V gene data show CDR1 as SGDLS and CDR2 as YYNGEE. J was trimmed by 4 bases and V by 4 bases; bases with no gene match: 6. CDR3 protein: CASSKSGGASDTQYF. CDR3 bases: TGTGCCAGCAGCAAAAGCGGGGGGGCATCAGATACGCAGTATTTT.

The V and J genes are TRBV28 and TRBJ1-2; D may be TRBD1 (6 bases). CDR3 size: 16 residues. The V and J ends lost 2 bases and 4 bases respectively, with 17 bases between them. Germline loops: CDR1 MDHEN, CDR2 SYDVKM. CDR3 residues: CASSLPPQGISYGYTF. The CDR3 coding sequence is TGTGCCAGCAGTTTACCCCCACAGGGAATCTCCTATGGCTACACCTTC.

The chain is built from TRBV2 and TRBJ1-6, with D hard to call. The CDR3 sequence is 14 residues long. Per germline, CDR1 SNHLY and CDR2 FYNNEI. The V gene lost 8 bases and the J gene lost 9 bases, with 17 bases spanning the gap. CDR3 loop: CASLEQEVSSPLHF. The DNA for the CDR3 is TGTGCCAGCTTAGAGCAGGAGGTTAGTTCACCCCTCCACTTT. The full variable domain, with the rest looked up from reference TRBV2 and TRBJ1-6, is EPEVTQTPSHQVTQMGQEVILRCVPISNHLYFYWYRQILGQKVEFLVSFYNNEISEKSEIFDDQFSVERPDGSNFTLKIRSTKLEDSAMYFCASLEQEVSSPLHFGNGTRLTVT.

This clone has only one observation. This chain links TRBV29-1 with TRBJ2-1; 8 bases align to TRBD1. V gave up 6 bases and J gave up 3 bases; unmatched junction bases: 7. The CDR3 loop spans 14 amino acids. Germline CDR1 SQVTM, CDR2 ANQGSEA. The CDR3 here is CSVGQGSDYNEQFF. Here the CDR3 DNA reads TGCAGCGTCGGACAGGGCAGTGACTACAATGAGCAGTTCTTC.

The chain employs TRBV7-8 and TRBJ2-3; TRBD2 agrees at 7 bases. The CDR3 is 15 amino acids. V was pared by 3 bases and J by 2 bases, with 5 bases of the junction left unmatched. Germline-derived CDR1 and CDR2 are SGHVS and FQNEAQ. The CDR3 spells CASSLGRDYTDTQYF. Here the CDR3 DNA reads TGTGCCAGCAGCTTGGGAAGGGACTACACAGATACGCAGTATTTT.

This clone was recorded once. This chain links TRBV7-2 with TRBJ1-3, with TRBD1 as a possible D gene (6 bases). In germline, CDR1 is SGHTA, CDR2 FQGNSA. This CDR3 comprises 16 residues. Trimming cost V 5 bases and J 2 bases, with 16 bases left between them. The chain's CDR3 is CASSPGRGRTGNTIYF. DNA for the CDR3: TGTGCCAGCAGCCCCGGCAGGGGCCGAACTGGAAACACCATATATTTT. Together with reference TRBV7-2 and TRBJ1-3, the CDR3 gives the full variable domain: GAGVSQSPSNKVTEKGKDVELRCDPISGHTALYWYRQSLGQGLEFLIYFQGNSAPDKSGLPSDRFSAERTGGSVSTLTIQRTQQEDSAVYLCASSPGRGRTGNTIYFGEGSWLTVV.

The V call is TRBV27, the J call TRBJ2-1; TRBD2 matches at 7 bases. J lost 0 bases, V lost 5 bases, and 7 bases had no gene match. Germline V gives CDR1 MNHEY, CDR2 SMNVEV (reference sequence). The CDR3 has 16 residues. This CDR3 is CASSRSGVSSYNEQFF. The CDR3 DNA follows: TGTGCCAGCAGTAGAAGCGGGGTATCCTCCTACAATGAGCAGTTCTTC.

On this clone itself: One end of the junction fails to match germline, which may point to a read error. The chain has TRBV6-1 and TRBJ2-6; 11 bases are a match to TRBD2. The CDR3 loop spans 19 amino acids. Germline CDR1 reads MNHNS; CDR2 reads SASEGT. The CDR3 is CASSAGLAGTISGANVLTF. CDR3 bases: TGTGCCAGCAGTGCTGGACTAGCGGGTACCATCTCTGGGGCCAACGTGCTGACTTTC.

This clone was seen only once. This rearrangement joins TRBV7-9 to TRBJ2-7; perhaps TRBD2 as D (5 bases). V lost 5 bases, J lost 1 base, and 12 bases lay in between. The germline V gene has CDR1 SEHNR and CDR2 FQNEAQ (reference sequence). CDR3 length: 14 amino acids. CDR3 sequence reads: CASSLPAVSYEQYF. The CDR3 DNA follows: TGTGCCAGCAGCCTACCAGCGGTTTCCTACGAGCAGTACTTC.

The chain couples TRBV7-9 to TRBJ2-3, with no clear D. This CDR3 region has 15 residues. CDR1 and CDR2 (germline): SEHNR, FQNEAQ (reference sequence). Trimming removed 2 bases from V and 1 base from J, with 10 bases in between. As DNA, the CDR3 is TGTGCCAGCAGCTTATACCCCCAGGGCACAGATACGCAGTATTTT. Translation gives CASSLYPQGTDTQYF.

The genes are TRBV5-4 and TRBJ2-1, with 14 positions matching TRBD2. Per the germline V gene, CDR1 is SGHNT and CDR2 is YYREEE (reference sequence). There are 15 residues in the CDR3. The J segment lost 15 bases and the V segment lost 4 bases, leaving 12 bases of the junction unmatched. The CDR3 loop reads CASSKPGLAGEGPFF. CDR3 nucleotide sequence: TGTGCCAGCAGCAAACCGGGACTAGCGGGAGAGGGGCCGTTCTTC.

CDR3 nucleotide sequence: TGTGCCAGCAGTCCACTAGCGGTGGCCTACAATGAGCAGTTCTTC. It translates to CASSPLAVAYNEQFF. The V and J genes are TRBV28 and TRBJ2-1, with 8 positions matching TRBD2. CDR1 and CDR2 (germline): MDHEN, SYDVKM. Trimming removed 5 bases from V and 2 bases from J; junction bases left unmatched: 5. This CDR3 region has 15 residues.

This sequence joins TRBV6-2 or TRBV6-3 and TRBJ1-4; 7 bases fit TRBD1. Germline-derived CDR1 and CDR2 are MNHEY and SVGEGT. The ends lost 2 bases at V and 5 bases at J; junction bases unmatched: 5. The CDR3 extends over 15 amino acids. The CDR3 sequence: CASSYRGQTNEKLFF. The CDR3 bases are TGTGCCAGCAGTTACAGGGGACAGACAAATGAAAAACTGTTTTTT.

This sequence joins TRBV6-4 and TRBJ1-1, with D possibly TRBD1 on 5 matching bases. Germline-derived CDR1 and CDR2 are MRHNA and SNTAGT. The CDR3 is 14 residues long. Trimming took 9 bases from V and 0 from J, leaving 14 bases between them. The CDR3 here is CASRRAGMNTEAFF. CDR3 nucleotides: TGTGCCAGTCGAAGGGCAGGGATGAACACTGAAGCTTTCTTT.

The chain carries TRBV6-4 and TRBJ2-3, with 7 bases matching TRBD1. V was pared by 4 bases and J by 2 bases, with 3 bases of the junction left unmatched. Germline lookup yields CDR1 MRHNA and CDR2 SNTAGT. The CDR3 runs 14 residues. CDR3 nucleotide sequence: TGTGCCAGCAGTGTGACAGGGAACACAGATACGCAGTATTTT. This gives the protein CASSVTGNTDTQYF.

The CDR3 nucleotides read TGCGCCAGCAGGATGACAGGGGCGAGCTCCTACGAGCAGTACTTC. Its protein product is CASRMTGASSYEQYF. This sequence joins TRBV4-3 and TRBJ2-7; TRBD1 matches at 8 bases. Germline CDR1 is LGHNA and CDR2 is YSLEER. V dropped 6 bases and J dropped 0; count of bases not matched to a gene: 7. This CDR3 is built from 15 residues.